This T cell receptor (beta chain) was found in a study of CD8+ T cells in alopecia areata. Notes on the study in general: In lesional scalp, particularly from alopecia totalis/universalis, clonality was higher than in normal scalp. Mice gave a clearer picture of TCR sharing than patients did, possibly for HLA-related reasons.

A remark on this clone: Its antigen is currently unknown.

RNA extraction was followed by reverse transcription into cDNA, which acted as the sequencing template. Assay used: immunoSEQ multiplex PCR; TCRdb lists only in-frame clones, some missing. The sample lists some 170,000 clones; less than 80% were seen once. Germline assignment: CDR1 SQVTM and CDR2 ANQGSEA. J lost 0 bases, V lost 6 bases, and 7 bases had no gene match. The CDR3 has 16 residues. Sequenced material: CD8+ T cells sorted from blood, taken at week 0. This clonotype originated in a human donor with alopecia areata. V is TRBV29-1 and J is TRBJ2-1; 11 bases fit TRBD1. The CDR3 reads CSVLGTGGSSYNEQFF. CDR3 bases: TGCAGCGTCCTAGGGACAGGGGGAAGCTCCTACAATGAGCAGTTCTTC.